This is a list of T cell receptor beta chains from one sample in a study of blood T cell repertoires in COVID-19. Libraries were prepared by immunoSEQ multiplex PCR; TCRdb keeps only in-frame clonotypes and omits some of them. The sample shows 50,000 to 75,000 clones, around 77% of them seen only once. Sequencing input: peripheral blood. These receptors were taken from a man older than 75 with active or convalescent COVID-19. Each CDR3 is given with its conserved first and last residue. A D gene is named only where the DNA matches it firmly. Clone size appears in some rows only: once, few, many, or a class for an expanded clone.

v_call: TRBV7-9
clone_size: -
j_call: TRBJ2-3
d_call: -
cdr3_nt: TGTGCCAGCGGACACACAGATACGCAGTATTTT
cdr3_aa: CASGHTDTQYF

v_call: TRBV27
clone_size: -
j_call: TRBJ2-5
d_call: -
cdr3_nt: TGTGCCAGCAGACAGGGTACAGGGGAGACCCAGTACTTC
cdr3_aa: CASRQGTGETQYF

v_call: TRBV2
clone_size: -
j_call: TRBJ1-3
d_call: TRBD1
cdr3_nt: TGTGCCAGCAGAACCGGGACAGGCGTCACCTCTGGAAACACCATATATTTT
cdr3_aa: CASRTGTGVTSGNTIYF

v_call: TRBV10-1
clone_size: -
j_call: TRBJ2-7
d_call: TRBD1
cdr3_nt: TGCGCCAGCAGTGGCGACAGGGTCGGCGAGCAGTACTTC
cdr3_aa: CASSGDRVGEQYF

v_call: TRBV7-9
clone_size: -
j_call: TRBJ1-3
d_call: -
cdr3_nt: TGTGCCAGCAGCCCAACAGGGTTCTCTGGAAACACCATATATTTT
cdr3_aa: CASSPTGFSGNTIYF

v_call: TRBV7-9
clone_size: -
j_call: TRBJ2-7
d_call: TRBD2
cdr3_nt: TGTGCCAGCAGCTGGGGGGGATCCTACGAGCAGTACTTC
cdr3_aa: CASSWGGSYEQYF

v_call: TRBV5-5
clone_size: -
j_call: TRBJ1-1
d_call: TRBD1
cdr3_nt: TGTGCCAGCAGCTTGGACAGGGGGTGGACTGAAGCTTTCTTT
cdr3_aa: CASSLDRGWTEAFF

v_call: TRBV9
clone_size: -
j_call: TRBJ2-3
d_call: TRBD2
cdr3_nt: TGTGCCAGCAGCACCCGACTAGCTGATACGCAGTATTTT
cdr3_aa: CASSTRLADTQYF

v_call: TRBV29-1
clone_size: -
j_call: TRBJ2-7
d_call: -
cdr3_nt: TGCAGCGTTGGCTTCCCCACTACCTACGAGCAGTACTTC
cdr3_aa: CSVGFPTTYEQYF

v_call: TRBV9
clone_size: once
j_call: TRBJ2-7
d_call: TRBD2
cdr3_nt: TGTGCCAGCAGCGTAGCTCACCAGCGGGAGGCTCTCTACGAGCAGTACTTC
cdr3_aa: CASSVAHQREALYEQYF

v_call: TRBV9
clone_size: many
j_call: TRBJ2-1
d_call: -
cdr3_nt: TGTGCCAGCAGCGTACCCGGGGGTGGAAATGAGCAGTTCTTC
cdr3_aa: CASSVPGGGNEQFF

v_call: TRBV6-5
clone_size: -
j_call: TRBJ1-5
d_call: TRBD1
cdr3_nt: TGTGCCAGCAGACCGACAGGGGGGGATCAGCCCCAGCATTTT
cdr3_aa: CASRPTGGDQPQHF

v_call: TRBV7-8
clone_size: -
j_call: TRBJ2-7
d_call: TRBD1
cdr3_nt: TGTGCCAGCAGCTTAGGGGACAGGGAGGCCTTATACGAGCAGTACTTC
cdr3_aa: CASSLGDREALYEQYF

v_call: TRBV5-6
clone_size: -
j_call: TRBJ2-7
d_call: TRBD1
cdr3_nt: TGTGCCAGCAGCTCGGGACAGTCTACTTTCTACGAGCAGTACTTC
cdr3_aa: CASSSGQSTFYEQYF

v_call: TRBV4-2
clone_size: -
j_call: TRBJ2-5
d_call: TRBD1
cdr3_nt: TGTGCCAGCAGCAACCCCGTACAGGGGCGAGAGACCCAGTACTTC
cdr3_aa: CASSNPVQGRETQYF

v_call: TRBV3-1/TRBV3-2
clone_size: -
j_call: TRBJ1-3
d_call: -
cdr3_nt: TGTGCCAGCAGCCTTGGAGGGGAAGGAAACACCATATATTTT
cdr3_aa: CASSLGGEGNTIYF